The 4 T cell receptor beta chains below all came from one sample that was sequenced in a study of response to subunit inactivated influenza vaccine. MiXCR, run by TCRdb on the RT-PCR reads, gives a single entry per CDR3 protein. Counted here are roughly 290,000 distinct CDR3 sequences, less than 25% occurring once; the ten biggest clones make up 10%. The specimen comprised PBMCs from blood, sampled less than 22 months after vaccination. The receptors derive from a man between 50 and 75 years old who received an inactivated influenza vaccine.

Comments on this clonotype: A junction end diverges from the germline sequence, so it may reflect a read error. This rearrangement joins TRBV18 to TRBJ1-6; 10 bases fit TRBD1. CDR1 and CDR2 from the germline V gene are KGHSH and LQKENI. The CDR3 loop spans 18 amino acids. The CDR3, as DNA: TGTGCCAGCTCACCTATACCGGGACAGGGGTCGACCTATTCAGCCCTCCACTTT. It is translated as CASSPIPGQGSTYSALHF.

The chain recombines TRBV11-2 with TRBJ2-5; 13 nucleotides match TRBD2. After removal of 6 bases from V and 5 bases from J, the junction contained 3 bases not matched to a gene. Germline V gene data show CDR1 as SGHAT and CDR2 as FQNNGV. This CDR3 has 14 residues. CDR3 sequence (DNA): TGTGCCAGCAGGGGGACTAGCGGGGCGGAGACCCAGTACTTC. It codes for CASRGTSGAETQYF.

There are a few counts of this clonotype. This chain uses TRBV11-2 with TRBJ2-7, with TRBD1 matching 10 bases. The V segment lost 4 bases and the J segment 2 bases; nucleotides outside the gene matches: 5. The CDR3 runs 15 residues. Germline V gives CDR1 SGHAT, CDR2 FQNNGV. CDR3 nucleotides: TGTGCCAGCAGCTATGACGGGACAGGGGCCTACGAGCAGTACTTC. It translates to CASSYDGTGAYEQYF.

In nucleotides, the CDR3 is TGTGCCAGCAGCACCCAGGGGGCTCCGAGCAATCAGCCCCAGCATTTT. It translates to CASSTQGAPSNQPQHF. The V and J genes are TRBV28 and TRBJ1-5, with TRBD1 matching 8 bases. CDR3 length: 16 residues. In germline, CDR1 is MDHEN, CDR2 SYDVKM. V gave up 6 bases and J gave up 1 base; unmatched junction bases: 8.